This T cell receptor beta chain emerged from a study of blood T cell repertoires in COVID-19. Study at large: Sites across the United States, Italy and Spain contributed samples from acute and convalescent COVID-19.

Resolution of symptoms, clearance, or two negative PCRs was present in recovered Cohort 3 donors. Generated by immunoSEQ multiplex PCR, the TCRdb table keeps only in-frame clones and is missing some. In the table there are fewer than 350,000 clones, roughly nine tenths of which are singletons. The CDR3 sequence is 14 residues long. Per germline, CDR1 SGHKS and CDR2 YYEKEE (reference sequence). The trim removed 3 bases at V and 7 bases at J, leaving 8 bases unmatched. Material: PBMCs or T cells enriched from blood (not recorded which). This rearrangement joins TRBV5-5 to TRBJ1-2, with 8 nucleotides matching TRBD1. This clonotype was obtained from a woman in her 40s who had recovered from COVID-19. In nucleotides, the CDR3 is TGTGCCAGCAGCTCATGGGACAGGCGTATTGGCTACACCTTC. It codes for CASSSWDRRIGYTF.